A single T cell receptor (beta chain) is shown here with its context. The junction had 4 bases not matched to a gene; V was cut back by 4 bases and J by 2 bases. The CDR3 has 15 amino acids. The germline gives CDR1 SGHNT, CDR2 YENEEA. Cohort 3 recovery required two negative PCRs, clearance, or symptom resolution. The sample originates from a study of blood T cell repertoires in COVID-19. Study details: Acute-phase and convalescent COVID-19 samples originated in the United States, Italy and Spain.

The protocol was immunoSEQ multiplex PCR, while the TCRdb copy is restricted to in-frame clones and leaves out a portion. Of under 350,000 clones in the sample, under 90% were seen once. The sample comprised PBMCs or T cells enriched from blood (not recorded which). The clonotype was recovered from a man aged 25-45 years who had recovered from COVID-19. The rearrangement links TRBV11-3 to TRBJ2-3, with 9 bases lining up with TRBD2. CDR3: CASSWAGGATDTQYF. DNA for the CDR3: TGTGCCAGCAGCTGGGCGGGAGGGGCCACAGATACGCAGTATTTT. Together with reference TRBV11-3 and TRBJ2-3, the CDR3 gives the full variable domain: EAGVVQSPRYKIIEKKQPVAFWCNPISGHNTLYWYLQNLGQGPELLIRYENEEAVDDSQLPKDRFSAERLKGVDSTLKIQPAELGDSAVYLCASSWAGGATDTQYFGPGTRLTVL.